The 20 T cell receptor beta chains presented below share a single source sample, sequenced in a study of blood T cell repertoires in COVID-19. TCRdb's table, derived via immunoSEQ multiplex PCR, lists solely in-frame clones and lacks some. The sample carries some 130,000 clones, approximately 80% recorded once. Source material: peripheral blood. These receptors all stem from a human donor in a cohort sampled during active COVID-19.

The gene calls are TRBV6-5 and TRBJ1-3; D possibly corresponds to TRBD1 (6 bases). The CDR3 is made up of 13 amino acids. Germline V CDR1 and CDR2: MNHEY, SVGAGI. The ends were cut back, 7 bases at V and 3 bases at J, with 10 bases in the middle. CDR3 nucleotides: TGTGCCAGCATGGGGGCAAATGGAAACACCATATATTTT. This gives the protein CASMGANGNTIYF.

V usage is TRBV4-3 and J usage is TRBJ1-2; 7 bases agree with TRBD1. CDR3 length equals 15 residues. J gave up 8 bases and V 0 bases, and 9 bases lay outside the gene matches. CDR1 and CDR2 (germline): LGHNA, YSLEER. The CDR3 DNA reads as TGCGCCAGCAGCCAAGATCCCGGGACAGAAGGGGGCTACACCTTC. Translation: CASSQDPGTEGGYTF.

This clone was seen just once. At one end the junction does not follow the germline gene, possibly because of a read error. The chain joins TRBV7-3 to TRBJ2-6, with 8 bases that match TRBD2. CDR1 is SGHTA, CDR2 FQGTGA, per germline. This CDR3 has 16 amino acids. The CDR3 region is CASSLNRGGRADVLTF. The CDR3 bases are TGTGCCAGCAGCTTAAACCGGGGGGGCAGGGCCGACGTCCTGACTTTC.

V is TRBV3-1 (or the pseudogene TRBV3-2) and J is TRBJ1-4, with unresolved D. CDR1 is LGHDT, CDR2 YNNKEL, per germline (reference sequence). Between the trimmed V and J ends, which lost 8 bases and 6 bases, there was a span of 13 bases. The length of the CDR3 is 13 residues. CDR3 protein: CASAPKSYEKLFF. CDR3 in DNA: TGTGCCAGCGCCCCAAAGAGTTATGAAAAACTGTTTTTT.

V is TRBV7-2 and J is TRBJ1-2; 7 bases match TRBD1. This CDR3 contains 14 residues. In germline, CDR1 is SGHTA, CDR2 FQGNSA. Trimming took 5 bases from V and 6 from J; bases not matched to a gene: 9. CDR3 sequence reads: CASSQVEGANGYTF. DNA for the CDR3: TGTGCCAGCAGCCAAGTAGAGGGGGCTAATGGCTACACCTTC.

The V gene is TRBV6-1, the J gene TRBJ2-1; D remains unclear. The CDR3 sequence is 12 residues long. Between the trimmed V and J ends, which lost 3 bases and 4 bases, there was a span of 4 bases. Germline CDR1 MNHNS, CDR2 SASEGT. The CDR3 spells CASSDHYNEQFF. Written as DNA, the CDR3 is TGTGCCAGCAGTGACCATTACAATGAGCAGTTCTTC.

The chain employs TRBV27 and TRBJ1-5; no reliable D call. CDR1 is MNHEY and CDR2 is SMNVEV in the germline V gene (reference sequence). The V and J ends lost 3 bases and 4 bases respectively, with 10 bases between them. This CDR3 spans 14 amino acids. For the CDR3, the DNA is TGTGCCAGCAGTTTGGGAGGGAAAAATCAGCCCCAGCATTTT. Protein product: CASSLGGKNQPQHF.

This rearrangement joins TRBV5-1 to TRBJ2-5; 7 bases line up with TRBD2. With 3 bases clipped from V and 2 bases from J, the junction kept 10 bases outside the gene matches. CDR3 length: 16 amino acids. Per the germline V gene, CDR1 is SGHRS and CDR2 is YFSETQ. CDR3 DNA sequence: TGCGCCAGCAGCTACTATCCTAGCGGTCTTCAAGAGACCCAGTACTTC. It yields the protein CASSYYPSGLQETQYF.

This rearrangement joins TRBV5-1 to TRBJ2-3, with 8 bases identical to TRBD2. Unmatched junction bases numbered 10, after V lost 7 bases and J lost 3 bases. Germline-derived CDR1 and CDR2 are SGHRS and YFSETQ. This CDR3 has 15 residues. This CDR3 is CASAPAGALTDTQYF. The CDR3 DNA reads as TGCGCCAGCGCACCAGCGGGAGCCCTGACAGATACGCAGTATTTT. Full variable domain (missing parts from reference TRBV5-1 and TRBJ2-3): KAGVTQTPRYLIKTRGQQVTLSCSPISGHRSVSWYQQTPGQGLQFLFEYFSETQRNKGNFPGRFSGRQFSNSRSEMNVSTLELGDSALYLCASAPAGALTDTQYFGPGTRLTVL.

The J gene is TRBJ2-7, the V gene TRBV4-2; tentative D call: TRBD2 (6 bases). The germline V gene encodes CDR1 LGHNA and CDR2 YNFKEQ. This CDR3 has 17 amino acids. Trimming removed 1 base at V and 2 bases at J, with 18 bases between. DNA of the CDR3: TGTGCCAGCAGCCAAGGGGCCCGGGGGTCGGGGGCCTACGAGCAGTACTTC. Its protein product is CASSQGARGSGAYEQYF.

This clone was seen more than once but under ten times. This chain connects TRBV20-1 to TRBJ2-2, with D possibly TRBD1 on 5 matching bases. Germline V gives CDR1 DFQATT, CDR2 SNEGSKA (reference sequence). The CDR3 loop spans 14 amino acids. The V end was cut by 3 bases, the J end by 0 bases, with 8 bases between. CDR3 sequence (DNA): TGCAGTGCTAGTAACAGGACGAACACCGGGGAGCTGTTTTTT. It translates to CSASNRTNTGELFF.

The rearrangement links TRBV6-6 to TRBJ1-5, with TRBD1 matching over 10 bases. J gave up 5 bases and V 7 bases, and 8 bases lay outside the gene matches. CDR1 MNHNY and CDR2 SVGAGI come from the germline V gene (reference sequence). CDR3 length equals 15 residues. The CDR3 coding sequence is TGTGCCAGCACCCCCCTGACAGGGGGCGATCAGCCCCAGCATTTT. As protein: CASTPLTGGDQPQHF.

The chain joins TRBV6-6 to TRBJ1-3; D is possibly TRBD1 (5 bases). Trimming took 5 bases from V and 0 from J, leaving 14 bases between them. Germline-derived CDR1 and CDR2 are MNHNY and SVGAGI (reference sequence). This CDR3 contains 16 residues. The CDR3 loop is CASSPPSGRSGNTIYF. The CDR3 DNA reads TGTGCCAGCAGTCCGCCGTCAGGGCGCTCTGGAAACACCATATATTTT.

The rearrangement joins TRBV3-1 (or the pseudogene TRBV3-2) to TRBJ1-3; D is ambiguous. The length of the CDR3 is 15 residues. V lost 1 base and J lost 0, with 7 bases in between. Germline assignment: CDR1 LGHDT and CDR2 YNNKEL (reference sequence). The CDR3 here is CASSQVFSSGNTIYF. The CDR3 bases are TGTGCCAGCAGCCAAGTTTTCAGCTCTGGAAACACCATATATTTT.

The rearrangement links TRBV7-2 to TRBJ2-5; weak D call: TRBD2 (6 bases). CDR1 and CDR2 (germline): SGHTA, FQGNSA. V dropped 5 bases and J dropped 4 bases, with 20 bases sitting between them. CDR3 length: 16 residues. The CDR3 loop reads CASSPHTGGVAETQYF. In nucleotides, the CDR3 is TGTGCCAGCAGCCCTCACACCGGGGGAGTGGCAGAGACCCAGTACTTC. Variable domain in full (rest from reference TRBV7-2 and TRBJ2-5): GAGVSQSPSNKVTEKGKDVELRCDPISGHTALYWYRQSLGQGLEFLIYFQGNSAPDKSGLPSDRFSAERTGGSVSTLTIQRTQQEDSAVYLCASSPHTGGVAETQYFGPGTRLLVL.

This clone was observed a handful of times. The rearrangement links TRBV29-1 to TRBJ1-1; 9 nucleotides match TRBD1. CDR1 SQVTM and CDR2 ANQGSEA come from the germline V gene. The CDR3 consists of 13 residues. V trimming: 7 bases; J trimming: 4 bases; junction bases outside the gene matches: 7. The CDR3 DNA reads as TGCAGCGGCATGACAGGGGGAGGCACTGAAGCTTTCTTT. It encodes CSGMTGGGTEAFF.

This clone was detected a few times. The CDR3 spells CASSPLGQPTGELFF. CDR3 sequence (DNA): TGTGCCAGCAGTCCCCTGGGACAGCCCACCGGGGAGCTGTTTTTT. This rearrangement joins TRBV6-5 to TRBJ2-2; TRBD1 matches 7 bases. J lost 4 bases, V lost 5 bases, and 7 bases had no gene match. CDR1 and CDR2 (germline): MNHEY, SVGAGI. The CDR3 runs to 15 residues.

This sequence joins TRBV2 and TRBJ2-7; D might be TRBD1 (6 bases). V was trimmed by 6 bases and J by 6 bases, leaving 12 bases between them. CDR3 length: 12 amino acids. CDR1 is SNHLY, CDR2 FYNNEI, per germline. CDR3 nucleotide sequence: TGTGCCAGCAGCGAACAGGGTCTCGAGCAGTACGTC. Encoded protein: CASSEQGLEQYV.

The genes are TRBV6-5 and TRBJ2-1; 11 nucleotides line up with TRBD2. After removal of 6 bases from V and 3 bases from J, the junction contained 4 bases not matched to a gene. Germline-derived CDR1 and CDR2 are MNHEY and SVGAGI. There are 15 residues in the CDR3. DNA for the CDR3: TGTGCCAGCAGGGGGACTAGCGGACACTACAATGAGCAGTTCTTC. As protein: CASRGTSGHYNEQFF.

This clone was recorded only once. V gene TRBV5-1 combines with J gene TRBJ1-5; D is perhaps TRBD1 (6 bases). This CDR3 region has 15 residues. Between the trimmed V and J ends, which lost 4 bases and 5 bases, there was a span of 16 bases. Germline values: CDR1 SGHRS, CDR2 YFSETQ. CDR3 nucleotides: TGCGCCAGCAGCCCCGGCGTGGGGGCTGATCAGCCCCAGCATTTT. This translates into CASSPGVGADQPQHF.